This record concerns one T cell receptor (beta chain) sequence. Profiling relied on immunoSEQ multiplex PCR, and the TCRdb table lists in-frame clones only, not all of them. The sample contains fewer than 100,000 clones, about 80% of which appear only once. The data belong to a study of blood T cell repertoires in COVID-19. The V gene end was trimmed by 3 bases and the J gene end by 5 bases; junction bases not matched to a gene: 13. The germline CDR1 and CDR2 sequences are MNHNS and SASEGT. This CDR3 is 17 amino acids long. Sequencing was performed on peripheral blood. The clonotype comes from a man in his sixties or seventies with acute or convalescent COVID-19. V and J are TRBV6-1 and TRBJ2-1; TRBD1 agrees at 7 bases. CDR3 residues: CASSDPTGTVPNNEQFF. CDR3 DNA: TGTGCCAGCAGTGACCCAACCGGGACAGTTCCCAACAATGAGCAGTTCTTC.